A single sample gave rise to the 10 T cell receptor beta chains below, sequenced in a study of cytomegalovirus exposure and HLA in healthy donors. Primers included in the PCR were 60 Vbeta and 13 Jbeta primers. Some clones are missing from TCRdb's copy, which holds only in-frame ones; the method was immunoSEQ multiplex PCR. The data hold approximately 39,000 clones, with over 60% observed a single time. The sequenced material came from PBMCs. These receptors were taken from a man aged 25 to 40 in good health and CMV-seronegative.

The CDR3 sequence: CASSQTSGSYNEQFF. The CDR3, as DNA: TGTGCCAGCAGTCAAACTAGCGGGAGCTACAATGAGCAGTTCTTC. The chain carries TRBV11-3 and TRBJ2-1; 11 bases line up with TRBD2. Germline-derived CDR1 and CDR2 are SGHNT and YENEEA. The CDR3 totals 15 residues. Germline trimming cut 6 bases from V and 3 bases from J; bases unmatched to any gene: 4.

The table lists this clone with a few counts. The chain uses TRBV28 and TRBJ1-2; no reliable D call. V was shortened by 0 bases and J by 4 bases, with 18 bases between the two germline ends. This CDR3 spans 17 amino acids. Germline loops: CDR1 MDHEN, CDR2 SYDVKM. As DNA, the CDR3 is TGTGCCAGCAGTTTATGGGGCGGGGAAGTCCGGTCCTATGGCTACACCTTC. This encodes CASSLWGGEVRSYGYTF.

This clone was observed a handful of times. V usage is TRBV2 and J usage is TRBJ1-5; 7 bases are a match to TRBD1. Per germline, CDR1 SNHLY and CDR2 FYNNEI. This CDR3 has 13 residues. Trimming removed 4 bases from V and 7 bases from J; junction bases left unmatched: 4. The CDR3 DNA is TGTGCCAGCAGTGGGACAGGACAGCAGCCCCAGCATTTT. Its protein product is CASSGTGQQPQHF. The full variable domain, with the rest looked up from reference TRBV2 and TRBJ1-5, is EPEVTQTPSHQVTQMGQEVILRCVPISNHLYFYWYRQILGQKVEFLVSFYNNEISEKSEIFDDQFSVERPDGSNFTLKIRSTKLEDSAMYFCASSGTGQQPQHFGDGTRLSIL.

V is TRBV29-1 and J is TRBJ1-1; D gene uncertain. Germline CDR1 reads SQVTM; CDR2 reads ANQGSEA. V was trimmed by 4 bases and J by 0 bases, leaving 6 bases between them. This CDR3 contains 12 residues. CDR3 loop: CSVVVVNTEAFF. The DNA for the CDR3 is TGCAGCGTTGTGGTAGTGAACACTGAAGCTTTCTTT. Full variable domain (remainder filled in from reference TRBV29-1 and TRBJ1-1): SAVISQKPSRDICQRGTSLTIQCQVDSQVTMMFWYRQQPGQSLTLIATANQGSEATYESGFVIDKFPISRPNLTFSTLTVSNMSPEDSSIYLCSVVVVNTEAFFGQGTRLTVV.

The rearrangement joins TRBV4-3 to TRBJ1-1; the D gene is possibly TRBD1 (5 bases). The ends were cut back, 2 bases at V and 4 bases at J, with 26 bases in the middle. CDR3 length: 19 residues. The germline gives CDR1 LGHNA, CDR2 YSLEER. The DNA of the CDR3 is TGCGCCAGCAGCCAACCACGGGGAGGGGCTGATAGACGTCCCACTGAAGCTTTCTTT. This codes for CASSQPRGGADRRPTEAFF.

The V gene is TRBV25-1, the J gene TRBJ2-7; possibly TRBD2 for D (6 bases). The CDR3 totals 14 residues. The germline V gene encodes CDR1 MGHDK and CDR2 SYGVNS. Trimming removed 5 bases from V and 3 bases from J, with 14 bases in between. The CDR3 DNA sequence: TGTGCCAGCAGTCACCGGGGGAGCGGCTACGAGCAGTACTTC. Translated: CASSHRGSGYEQYF.

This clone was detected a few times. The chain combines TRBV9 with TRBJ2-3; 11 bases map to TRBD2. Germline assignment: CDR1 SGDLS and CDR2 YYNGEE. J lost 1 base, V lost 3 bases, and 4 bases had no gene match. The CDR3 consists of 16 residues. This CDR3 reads CASSAQLAGGTDTQYF. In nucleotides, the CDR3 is TGTGCCAGCAGCGCCCAACTAGCGGGGGGCACAGATACGCAGTATTTT.

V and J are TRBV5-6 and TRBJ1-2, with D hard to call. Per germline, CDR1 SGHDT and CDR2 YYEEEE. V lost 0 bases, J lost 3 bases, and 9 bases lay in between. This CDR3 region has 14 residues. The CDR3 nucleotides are TGTGCCAGCAGCTTGGGAGGGCTAGACTATGGCTACACCTTC. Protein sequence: CASSLGGLDYGYTF.

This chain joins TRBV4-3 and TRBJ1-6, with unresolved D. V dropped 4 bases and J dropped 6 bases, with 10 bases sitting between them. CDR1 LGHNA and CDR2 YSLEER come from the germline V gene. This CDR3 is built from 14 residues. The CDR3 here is CASSPYGPNSPLHF. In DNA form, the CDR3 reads TGCGCCAGCAGCCCGTACGGTCCTAATTCACCCCTCCACTTT.

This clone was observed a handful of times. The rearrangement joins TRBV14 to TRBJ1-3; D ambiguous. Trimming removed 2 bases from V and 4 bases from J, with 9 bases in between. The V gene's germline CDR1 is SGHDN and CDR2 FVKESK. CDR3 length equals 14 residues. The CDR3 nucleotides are TGTGCCAGCAGCCAATGGGCCAGGGGAAACACCATATATTTT. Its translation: CASSQWARGNTIYF.